These 29 T cell receptor beta chains originate from one sample sequenced in a study of OX40 agonist ivuxolimab in advanced cancers. Measured with immunoSEQ multiplex PCR; TCRdb has only the in-frame clones, and not every one. Of about 73,000 clones listed, around nine tenths were seen once; the top ten hold around 0.73%. The sequences come from CD4+ or CD8+ T cells sorted from blood, collected in a trial of the OX40 agonist ivuxolimab. Every receptor here comes from an adult with an advanced solid tumor such as melanoma, head and neck, liver or kidney cancer.

The chain combines TRBV2 with TRBJ1-2; no firm D call. The CDR3 is made up of 11 amino acids. Trimming pared 6 bases from V and 6 bases from J, leaving 8 bases between. Germline V gene sequence: CDR1 SNHLY, CDR2 FYNNEI. CDR3 in amino acids: CASRRRDGYTF. The CDR3 DNA follows: TGTGCCAGCAGGAGGAGGGATGGCTACACCTTC. Full variable domain (rest looked up from reference TRBV2 and TRBJ1-2): EPEVTQTPSHQVTQMGQEVILRCVPISNHLYFYWYRQILGQKVEFLVSFYNNEISEKSEIFDDQFSVERPDGSNFTLKIRSTKLEDSAMYFCASRRRDGYTFGSGTRLTVV.

This clone came up once. The chain joins TRBV2 to TRBJ2-6; D could derive from TRBD1 or TRBD2 (6 bases each). The germline CDR1 and CDR2 sequences are SNHLY and FYNNEI. With 8 bases removed from V and 0 bases from J, the gap between germline ends came to 11 bases. The CDR3 is made up of 15 amino acids. The CDR3 is CASAGHRSGANVLTF. CDR3 DNA sequence: TGTGCCAGCGCGGGACACCGCTCTGGGGCCAACGTCCTGACTTTC.

The J gene is TRBJ2-1, the V gene TRBV18; TRBD2 matches at 9 bases. CDR3 size: 15 residues. V was pared by 4 bases and J by 3 bases, with 4 bases of the junction left unmatched. CDR1 and CDR2 from the germline V gene are KGHSH and LQKENI. As DNA, the CDR3 is TGTGCCAGCTCACAGACTAGCGGACTCTACAATGAGCAGTTCTTC. It yields the protein CASSQTSGLYNEQFF.

This rearrangement joins TRBV7-3 to TRBJ2-2, with TRBD1 matching over 8 bases. Germline V gives CDR1 SGHTA, CDR2 FQGTGA. This CDR3 comprises 14 residues. Trimming took 2 bases from V and 7 from J; bases not matched to a gene: 3. CDR3 residues: CASSLQGANGELFF. CDR3 sequence (DNA): TGTGCCAGCAGCTTACAGGGGGCAAACGGGGAGCTGTTTTTT.

V is TRBV30 and J is TRBJ1-2; the match to TRBD1 covers 9 bases. J gave up 4 bases and V 5 bases, and 11 bases lay outside the gene matches. Germline V gene lookup returns CDR1 GTSNPN and CDR2 SVGIG (reference sequence). The CDR3 has 15 amino acids. CDR3 loop: CAWDGGQGSIYGYTF. CDR3 coding DNA: TGTGCCTGGGACGGGGGACAGGGATCGATCTATGGCTACACCTTC.

V and J are TRBV20-1 and TRBJ2-4; TRBD1 aligns across 10 bases. Germline CDR1 reads DFQATT; CDR2 reads SNEGSKA (reference sequence). The length of the CDR3 is 11 residues. The CDR3 nucleotides are TGCTCTGGACAGGGGGAAAACATTCAGTACTTC. This translates into CSGQGENIQYF.

The chain joins TRBV10-3 to TRBJ2-1; 12 nucleotides line up with TRBD2. The ends lost 3 bases at V and 7 bases at J; junction bases unmatched: 4. Germline values: CDR1 ENHRY, CDR2 SYGVKD. The CDR3 has 15 residues. The CDR3 loop is CAISDSGLAGNEQFF. The CDR3 nucleotides are TGTGCCATCAGTGACTCGGGACTAGCGGGTAATGAGCAGTTCTTC.

A few counts support this clone. The chain links TRBV13 to TRBJ1-2; TRBD1 agrees at 9 bases. V lost 5 bases to trimming and J lost 6 bases; unmatched junction nucleotides: 7. The CDR3 is made up of 14 amino acids. CDR1 PRHDT and CDR2 FYEKMQ come from the germline V gene (reference sequence). This CDR3 is CASSLPGTGNGYTF. The CDR3 DNA is TGTGCCAGCAGCCTCCCCGGGACAGGGAATGGCTACACCTTC.

The CDR3 DNA follows: TGTGCCAGCAGCTTTCAAGGTTACAATGAGCAGTTCTTC. Amino acids: CASSFQGYNEQFF. V gene TRBV7-2 combines with J gene TRBJ2-1; D is unclear. There are 13 residues in the CDR3. V lost 3 bases and J 4 bases, leaving 7 bases between the germline ends. Germline V lookup: CDR1 SGHTA, CDR2 FQGNSA.

V usage is TRBV6-5 and J usage is TRBJ2-7; the match to TRBD1 covers 9 bases. Unmatched junction bases numbered 3, after V lost 2 bases and J lost 1 base. Germline lookup yields CDR1 MNHEY and CDR2 SVGAGI. The CDR3 extends over 15 amino acids. As DNA, the CDR3 is TGTGCCAGCAGTTACGCCGGGACAGGGTCCTACGAGCAGTACTTC. This translates into CASSYAGTGSYEQYF.

V usage is TRBV5-1 and J usage is TRBJ2-5; 7 bases match TRBD1. J lost 5 bases, V lost 5 bases, and 6 bases had no gene match. CDR3 length: 13 residues. Germline CDR1 reads SGHRS; CDR2 reads YFSETQ. CDR3 in DNA: TGCGCCAGCAGTTTGAACAGGGGTGAGACCCAGTACTTC. It translates to CASSLNRGETQYF.

CDR3 sequence (DNA): TGTGCCAGCAGCCGAGGACAGGGCGGTTCACCCCTCCACTTT. This codes for CASSRGQGGSPLHF. The chain couples TRBV4-2 to TRBJ1-6, with TRBD1 matching over 8 bases. Germline CDR1 is LGHNA and CDR2 is YNFKEQ. Trimming cost V 4 bases and J 9 bases; bases outside gene matches: 5. This CDR3 contains 14 residues.

This clone was counted a single time. This specimen includes other DNA sequences encoding the same CDR3. The rearrangement links TRBV5-1 to TRBJ1-1; TRBD1 matches at 7 bases. V lost 0 bases to trimming and J lost 2 bases; unmatched junction nucleotides: 1. The germline V gene encodes CDR1 SGHRS and CDR2 YFSETQ. The CDR3 runs to 14 residues. The CDR3 region is CASSLDRGNTEAFF. Written as DNA, the CDR3 is TGCGCCAGCAGCTTGGACAGGGGAAACACTGAAGCTTTCTTT.

V usage is TRBV6-1 and J usage is TRBJ1-2; TRBD1 might be the D (5 bases). This CDR3 has 15 amino acids. The V end lost 3 bases, the J end lost 2 bases, and 13 bases lay between the germline ends. CDR1 is MNHNS, CDR2 SASEGT, per germline. The CDR3 here is CASSEGTAGNYGYTF. CDR3 DNA: TGTGCCAGCAGTGAGGGGACGGCGGGCAACTATGGCTACACCTTC.

This clone appeared once. This chain links TRBV30 with TRBJ2-5; the D gene is possibly TRBD2 (6 bases). V lost 4 bases to trimming and J lost 4 bases, with 13 bases between them. The length of the CDR3 is 13 residues. Germline lookup yields CDR1 GTSNPN and CDR2 SVGIG (reference sequence). As DNA, the CDR3 is TGTGCCTGGATCGGAAGGGGAGGAGAGACCCAGTACTTC. Protein product: CAWIGRGGETQYF.

The chain carries TRBV5-1 and TRBJ2-3; 9 bases align to TRBD1. Per germline, CDR1 SGHRS and CDR2 YFSETQ. The V segment lost 3 bases and the J segment 6 bases; nucleotides outside the gene matches: 11. The CDR3 covers 16 residues. The CDR3 bases are TGCGCCAGCAGCTCGACACCTACAGGGGGCCGGGATACGCAGTATTTT. Protein: CASSSTPTGGRDTQYF.

The V gene is TRBV5-8, the J gene TRBJ1-6, with TRBD1 identical over 8 bases. CDR3 length equals 14 residues. The V and J ends lost 4 bases and 10 bases, in that order; junction bases with no gene match: 7. Germline values: CDR1 SGHTS, CDR2 YDEGEE. The CDR3 here is CASSPRTGLSPLHF. The CDR3 DNA is TGTGCCAGCAGCCCGCGGACAGGGTTATCACCCCTCCACTTT. The full variable domain, rest sourced from reference TRBV5-8 and TRBJ1-6, is EAGVTQSPTHLIKTRGQQATLRCSPISGHTSVYWYQQALGLGLQFLLWYDEGEERNRGNFPPRFSGRQFPNYSSELNVNALELEDSALYLCASSPRTGLSPLHFGNGTRLTVT.

The gene calls are TRBV4-2 and TRBJ1-4, with D possibly being TRBD1 (5 bases). Trimming removed 0 bases at V and 8 bases at J, with 10 bases between. CDR1 LGHNA and CDR2 YNFKEQ come from the germline V gene. CDR3 size: 14 residues. The CDR3 spells CASSQEGRGEKLFF. DNA of the CDR3: TGTGCCAGCAGCCAAGAGGGACGAGGGGAAAAACTGTTTTTT.

CDR3 residues: CASSSTPRGYREKLFF. The CDR3 bases are TGTGCCAGCAGTTCAACCCCCCGGGGGTATCGTGAAAAACTGTTTTTT. The rearrangement uses TRBV6-5 and TRBJ1-4, with a possible D match to TRBD1 (5 bases). Between the trimmed V and J ends, which lost 4 bases and 7 bases, there was a span of 19 bases. The CDR3 consists of 16 residues. CDR1 and CDR2 (germline): MNHEY, SVGAGI.

The chain links TRBV6-1 to TRBJ1-1; the match to TRBD1 covers 7 bases. Looked up from germline, CDR1 is MNHNS and CDR2 is SASEGT. The CDR3 is 13 amino acids. V was pared by 5 bases and J by 8 bases, with 8 bases of the junction left unmatched. The CDR3 is CASSLTSRGEAFF. The DNA of the CDR3 is TGTGCCAGCAGTCTAACAAGCAGGGGGGAAGCTTTCTTT.

The chain has TRBV10-3 and TRBJ1-2; 8 positions agree with TRBD1. The CDR3 has 15 residues. The ends lost 4 bases at V and 0 bases at J; junction bases unmatched: 4. Germline loops: CDR1 ENHRY, CDR2 SYGVKD. The CDR3 spells CAISVRDRTNYGYTF. CDR3 bases: TGTGCCATCAGTGTTCGGGACAGGACTAACTATGGCTACACCTTC.

The chain links TRBV6-4 to TRBJ2-3; TRBD1 matches at 7 bases. The length of the CDR3 is 13 residues. J was trimmed by 4 bases and V by 4 bases; bases with no gene match: 2. In germline, CDR1 is MRHNA, CDR2 SNTAGT. CDR3 residues: CASSGQGSDTQYF. Written as DNA, the CDR3 is TGTGCCAGCAGTGGACAGGGATCAGATACGCAGTATTTT.

This CDR3 reads CASSLYGGGNYQETQYF. CDR3 in DNA: TGTGCCAGCAGTTTATACGGAGGCGGGAACTACCAAGAGACCCAGTACTTC. V usage is TRBV27 and J usage is TRBJ2-5, with TRBD2 as a possible D gene (6 bases). Trimming took 1 base from V and 0 from J, leaving 15 bases between them. The CDR3 has 17 amino acids. The germline CDR1 and CDR2 sequences are MNHEY and SMNVEV (reference sequence).

The rearrangement uses TRBV4-2 and TRBJ2-2, with a tentative D call TRBD2 (7 bases). Germline loops: CDR1 LGHNA, CDR2 YNFKEQ. The CDR3 has 16 residues. V gave up 0 bases and J gave up 5 bases, with 13 bases separating them. The CDR3 here is CASSQEGGARTGELFF. CDR3 nucleotide sequence: TGTGCCAGCAGCCAAGAGGGGGGGGCTCGGACCGGGGAGCTGTTTTTT.

The V and J genes are TRBV7-9 and TRBJ2-1, with TRBD2 matching 9 bases. Germline CDR1 reads SEHNR; CDR2 reads FQNEAQ (reference sequence). The CDR3 runs to 16 residues. V was pared by 0 bases and J by 8 bases, with 8 bases of the junction left unmatched. CDR3 sequence: CASSLAGLAGVDEQFF. The CDR3 DNA follows: TGTGCCAGCAGCTTAGCCGGTTTAGCGGGAGTCGATGAGCAGTTCTTC.

This chain connects TRBV18 to TRBJ2-5, with D unresolved. Germline loops: CDR1 KGHSH, CDR2 LQKENI. V lost 2 bases and J lost 4, with 8 bases in between. This CDR3 comprises 13 residues. CDR3 in DNA: TGTGCCAGCTCACCAGCCTTGGGAGAGACCCAGTACTTC. Translation gives CASSPALGETQYF.

The J gene is TRBJ2-2, the V gene TRBV11-2, with TRBD2 matching over 8 bases. The ends lost 4 bases at V and 8 bases at J; junction bases unmatched: 15. Germline V gene sequence: CDR1 SGHAT, CDR2 FQNNGV. This CDR3 is built from 17 residues. The CDR3 reads CASSSAGGRTSLGELFF. The CDR3 nucleotides are TGTGCCAGCAGCTCTGCTGGCGGGAGGACCTCGTTGGGGGAGCTGTTTTTT.

V gene TRBV6-1 combines with J gene TRBJ2-3, with 13 bases identical to TRBD2. The CDR3 contains 18 residues. The germline CDR1 and CDR2 sequences are MNHNS and SASEGT. With V trimmed by 4 bases and J by 7 bases, 14 bases remained unmatched. This CDR3 is CASSGGGLAGAYSYTQYF. For the CDR3, the DNA is TGTGCCAGCAGTGGCGGAGGACTAGCGGGAGCTTATTCGTATACGCAGTATTTT.

Note on this clone: This sample includes further DNA sequences coding for the same CDR3. The CDR3 reads CASSPDRAYEQYF. The CDR3 coding sequence is TGTGCCAGCAGCCCTGACAGGGCCTACGAGCAGTACTTC. This chain uses TRBV5-4 with TRBJ2-7, with 7 bases fitting TRBD1. Germline CDR1 reads SGHNT; CDR2 reads YYREEE (reference sequence). This CDR3 is built from 13 residues. V dropped 4 bases and J dropped 2; count of bases not matched to a gene: 3.